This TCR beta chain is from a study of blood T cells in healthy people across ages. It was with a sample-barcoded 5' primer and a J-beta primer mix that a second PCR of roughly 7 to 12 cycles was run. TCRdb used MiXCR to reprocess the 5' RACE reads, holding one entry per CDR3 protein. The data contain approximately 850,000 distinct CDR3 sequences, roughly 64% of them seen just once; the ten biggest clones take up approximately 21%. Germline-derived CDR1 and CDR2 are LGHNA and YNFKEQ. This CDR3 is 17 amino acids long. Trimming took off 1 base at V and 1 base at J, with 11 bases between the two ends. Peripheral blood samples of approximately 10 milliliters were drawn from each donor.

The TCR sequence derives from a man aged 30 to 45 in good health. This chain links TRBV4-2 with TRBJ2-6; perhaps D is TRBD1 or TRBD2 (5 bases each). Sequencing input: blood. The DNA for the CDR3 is TGTGCCAGCAGCCAAGGTTCTTGGGGGTCTGGGGCCAACGTCCTGACTTTC. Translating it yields CASSQGSWGSGANVLTF.